These 13 T cell receptor beta chains were sequenced from one sample in a study of blood T cell repertoires in COVID-19. The table came from immunoSEQ multiplex PCR; TCRdb's copy has only in-frame clones and leaves some out. This table has over 200,000 clones, approximately 90% appearing once. Material: peripheral blood. These TCRs come from a man in his 60s who had recovered from COVID-19.

This clone is medium-sized (0.01 to 0.1%). The chain couples TRBV6-2 or TRBV6-3 to TRBJ1-5, with D tentatively TRBD1 (6 bases). Trimming took 2 bases from V and 4 from J, leaving 12 bases between them. The germline V gene encodes CDR1 MNHEY and CDR2 SVGEGT. The CDR3 covers 15 residues. CDR3 coding DNA: TGTGCCAGCAGTTACATTATCGGACAGAATCAGCCCCAGCATTTT. Amino acids: CASSYIIGQNQPQHF.

The chain employs TRBV18 and TRBJ2-2; D might be TRBD1 (5 bases). The CDR3 sequence is 13 residues long. Germline assignment: CDR1 KGHSH and CDR2 LQKENI. Trimming stripped 3 bases from V and 6 bases from J, with 8 bases between. As DNA, the CDR3 is TGTGCCAGCTCACCCGCAGGGCCCGGGGAGCTGTTTTTT. Its translation: CASSPAGPGELFF. The whole variable domain, remainder taken from reference TRBV18 and TRBJ2-2, is NAGVMQNPRHLVRRRGQEARLRCSPMKGHSHVYWYRQLPEEGLKFMVYLQKENIIDESGMPKERFSAEFPKEGPSILRIQQVVRGDSAAYFCASSPAGPGELFFGEGSRLTVL.

The chain links TRBV24-1 to TRBJ2-1; the match to TRBD2 covers 7 bases. In germline, CDR1 is KGHDR, CDR2 SFDVKD. V lost 2 bases to trimming and J lost 12 bases; unmatched junction nucleotides: 6. CDR3 size: 13 residues. CDR3 in DNA: TGTGCCACCAGTGATTCGACTTGGGAGGGGCAGTTCTTC. It specifies CATSDSTWEGQFF.

The chain couples TRBV21-1 to TRBJ2-4; the table's D gene call, TRBD2, was not cross checked with the DNA. TRBV21-1 is termed a pseudogene. The CDR3 totals 19 residues. CDR3 amino acids: CASSKTPELRGAPLNIQYF. In DNA form, the CDR3 reads TGTGCCAGCAGCAAAACCCCCGAGCTTCGGGGGGCCCCCCTAAACATTCAGTACTTC.

This sequence joins TRBV4-1 and TRBJ2-1; 7 bases align to TRBD1. The ends lost 4 bases at V and 6 bases at J; junction bases unmatched: 9. In germline, CDR1 is MGHRA, CDR2 YSYEKL. CDR3 length: 15 amino acids. The CDR3 is CASSPVTGKGNEQFF. The CDR3 DNA follows: TGCGCCAGCAGCCCTGTGACAGGGAAGGGCAATGAGCAGTTCTTC.

V usage is TRBV5-6 and J usage is TRBJ1-1, with D possibly TRBD1 on 5 matching bases. Germline lookup yields CDR1 SGHDT and CDR2 YYEEEE. The CDR3 runs 17 residues. Trimming cost V 0 bases and J 4 bases, with 19 bases left between them. The CDR3 sequence: CASSLVGPSVGTTEAFF. The CDR3 nucleotides are TGTGCCAGCAGCTTGGTGGGGCCGTCCGTTGGTACCACTGAAGCTTTCTTT.

The chain couples TRBV19 to TRBJ1-1; D is uncertain. The germline CDR1 and CDR2 sequences are LNHDA and SQIVND (reference sequence). There are 15 residues in the CDR3. Trimming shortened V by 5 bases and J by 2 bases, and 15 bases separated the two germline ends. CDR3 in DNA: TGTGCCAGTAGTCCCTTTTCTCGGTCAAACACTGAAGCTTTCTTT. This translates into CASSPFSRSNTEAFF.

CDR3 amino acids: CASSPTTGGAIDGYTF. CDR3 DNA: TGTGCCAGCTCACCGACGACAGGGGGCGCAATTGATGGCTACACCTTC. This sequence joins TRBV18 and TRBJ1-2, with 10 bases aligning to TRBD1. The germline V gene encodes CDR1 KGHSH and CDR2 LQKENI. Trimming cost V 3 bases and J 6 bases; bases outside gene matches: 10. The length of the CDR3 is 16 residues.

J is TRBJ2-2 and V is TRBV7-3; 11 nucleotides agree with TRBD2. This CDR3 comprises 16 residues. Trimming cost V 4 bases and J 1 base; bases outside gene matches: 2. CDR1 is SGHTA and CDR2 is FQGTGA in the germline V gene. In nucleotides, the CDR3 is TGTGCCAGCAGCTCAGGGACTAGCGGGAACACCGGGGAGCTGTTTTTT. It is translated as CASSSGTSGNTGELFF. The full variable domain, with the rest looked up from reference TRBV7-3 and TRBJ2-2, is GAGVSQTPSNKVTEKGKYVELRCDPISGHTALYWYRQSLGQGPEFLIYFQGTGAADDSGLPNDRFFAVRPEGSVSTLKIQRTERGDSAVYLCASSSGTSGNTGELFFGEGSRLTVL.

V is TRBV30 and J is TRBJ1-2; 7 bases fit TRBD1. Trimming removed 4 bases from V and 3 bases from J; junction bases left unmatched: 11. Germline V CDR1 and CDR2: GTSNPN, SVGIG (reference sequence). The CDR3 spans 15 residues. The CDR3, as DNA: TGTGCCTGGACTGCCTATTTGACAGGGCACTATGGCTACACCTTC. This gives the protein CAWTAYLTGHYGYTF.

This chain links TRBV11-1 with TRBJ2-1; possibly TRBD2 for D (6 bases). The V gene lost 1 base and the J gene lost 4 bases, with 11 bases spanning the gap. There are 15 residues in the CDR3. Germline V gene lookup returns CDR1 SGHAT and CDR2 FQDESV (reference sequence). In nucleotides, the CDR3 is TGTGCCAGCAGCTTAGGCGGGGCAGGATACAATGAGCAGTTCTTC. Its translation: CASSLGGAGYNEQFF. Supplemented by reference TRBV11-1 and TRBJ2-1, the full variable domain reads EAEVAQSPRYKITEKSQAVAFWCDPISGHATLYWYRQILGQGPELLVQFQDESVVDDSQLPKDRFSAERLKGVDSTLKIQPAELGDSAMYLCASSLGGAGYNEQFFGPGTRLTVL.

The chain carries TRBV29-1 and TRBJ1-2; D possibly corresponds to TRBD1 (6 bases). The CDR3 has 14 residues. Between the trimmed V and J ends, which lost 7 bases and 0 bases, there was a span of 15 bases. From germline, CDR1 is SQVTM and CDR2 ANQGSEA. Here the CDR3 reads CSAGTPITNYGYTF. Here the CDR3 DNA reads TGCAGCGCTGGGACACCCATTACTAACTATGGCTACACCTTC.

V is TRBV18 and J is TRBJ2-5; D might be TRBD1 (5 bases). The CDR3 totals 12 residues. Germline lookup yields CDR1 KGHSH and CDR2 LQKENI. The V gene lost 2 bases and the J gene lost 7 bases, with 8 bases spanning the gap. The DNA of the CDR3 is TGTGCCAGCTCACCAGGTCAGGGGACCCAGTACTTC. The encoded protein is CASSPGQGTQYF.